Included here is one TCR beta chain sequence, with context. These data belong to a study of blood T cell repertoires in COVID-19. For the study at large: T cells, B-cell-depleted T cells, or PBMCs supplied cDNA or gDNA.

Some clones are missing from TCRdb's copy, which holds only in-frame ones; the method was immunoSEQ multiplex PCR. The repertoire holds fewer than 35,000 clones, with approximately 91% as singletons. The sequence derives from a man between 65 and 80 years old with active COVID-19. Sequenced material: peripheral blood.

The CDR3 loop is CASISDPPDSADEKLFF. Written as DNA, the CDR3 is TGTGCCAGCATATCGGACCCCCCGGACAGTGCAGATGAAAAACTGTTTTTT. V is TRBV28 and J is TRBJ1-4; D is possibly TRBD1 (6 bases). This CDR3 is 17 amino acids long. Germline CDR1 MDHEN, CDR2 SYDVKM. V lost 7 bases and J 6 bases, leaving 24 bases between the germline ends.